Shown below are 4 T cell receptor beta chains from a single sample sequenced in a study of vaccination and CD4 T cells after COVID-19. Indicated treatment: roughly ten-day PBMC culture with coronavirus spike peptide pools or control peptides (ViraFEST assay). Before the COVID-19 pandemic (2011-2018), CD4+ T cells were obtained from the unexposed donor. At the Johns Hopkins FTIC core, DNA taken from cultured CD4+ T cells was sequenced by way of the Oncomine TCR Beta short-read assay. Cultured CD4+ T cells were the source of extracted genomic DNA. TCRdb re-called the PCR reads through MiXCR, storing one row per CDR3 protein. Of roughly 9,000 distinct CDR3 sequences detected, 30% to 35% appear once; the ten largest clones hold around 21%. No antigen has been identified for these receptors. Sequencing used CD4+ T cells from blood, cultured in vitro. These receptors originate from a human donor in good health.

This clonotype was found a few times. The V and J genes are TRBV28 and TRBJ2-7, with D possibly TRBD2 on 5 matching bases. The CDR3 is 14 residues long. With 8 bases removed from V and 3 bases from J, the gap between germline ends came to 17 bases. Germline V gene lookup returns CDR1 MDHEN and CDR2 SYDVKM. The CDR3 bases are TGTGCCAGCTATCCGTTTAGCGCTAGCTACGAGCAGTACTTC. Translation: CASYPFSASYEQYF.

This clonotype is labeled medium-sized (0.01 to 0.1%). This chain uses TRBV6-1 with TRBJ1-2; no definite D call. Germline loops: CDR1 MNHNS, CDR2 SASEGT. Trimming shortened V by 5 bases and J by 6 bases, and 19 bases separated the two germline ends. This CDR3 spans 15 amino acids. CDR3 in amino acids: CASSNRPHRGHGYTF. Here the CDR3 DNA reads TGTGCCAGCAGTAACCGGCCCCACCGAGGCCATGGCTACACCTTC.

This clonotype qualifies as large. The chain recombines TRBV6-2 or TRBV6-3 with TRBJ1-5, with D perhaps TRBD1 (6 bases). V was trimmed by 0 bases and J by 0 bases, leaving 15 bases between them. CDR3 length: 18 amino acids. Germline V CDR1 and CDR2: MNHEY, SVGEGT. DNA of the CDR3: TGTGCCAGCAGTTACTCGACGACAGGTGGTTATAGCAATCAGCCCCAGCATTTT. Residues: CASSYSTTGGYSNQPQHF.

The V and J genes are TRBV5-4 and TRBJ1-1; tentative D call: TRBD1 (5 bases). With 5 bases removed from V and 2 bases from J, the gap between germline ends came to 13 bases. Germline-derived CDR1 and CDR2 are SGHNT and YYREEE (reference sequence). The CDR3 runs to 14 residues. The CDR3 loop reads CASSSLWGNTEAFF. The CDR3 bases are TGTGCCAGCAGTTCTCTGTGGGGCAACACTGAAGCTTTCTTT.